These 6 T cell receptor beta chains originate from one sample sequenced in a study of cytomegalovirus exposure and HLA in healthy donors. The PCR had 60 Vbeta and 13 Jbeta primers. The repertoire was sequenced with immunoSEQ multiplex PCR; TCRdb's copy has only in-frame clones and lacks some. The sample holds 150,000 to 200,000 clones, 75% to 80% seen once. The specimen was PBMCs. The receptor set was obtained from a man aged 35 to 55 in good health and CMV-seropositive.

The J gene is TRBJ2-7, the V gene TRBV11-3; 9 bases map to TRBD2. The CDR3 extends over 18 amino acids. The V and J ends lost 0 bases and 2 bases, in that order; junction bases with no gene match: 11. The V gene's germline CDR1 is SGHNT and CDR2 YENEEA. The CDR3 DNA is TGTGCCAGCAGCTTAGAGTTGGCATCGACTAGCGGTGCCTACGAGCAGTACTTC. Translation: CASSLELASTSGAYEQYF. Full variable domain (rest looked up from reference TRBV11-3 and TRBJ2-7): EAGVVQSPRYKIIEKKQPVAFWCNPISGHNTLYWYLQNLGQGPELLIRYENEEAVDDSQLPKDRFSAERLKGVDSTLKIQPAELGDSAVYLCASSLELASTSGAYEQYFGPGTRLTVT.

V gene TRBV6-6 combines with J gene TRBJ1-2; D is uncertain. CDR1 is MNHNY, CDR2 SVGAGI, per germline (reference sequence). The CDR3 loop spans 14 amino acids. V was clipped by 5 bases and J by 4 bases, with 14 bases between them. In DNA, the CDR3 is TGTGCCAGCAGTCGAGACGGAGGTTCCTATGGCTACACCTTC. Translation gives CASSRDGGSYGYTF.

This clone was detected only a few times. The V and J genes are TRBV28 and TRBJ2-6; perhaps TRBD2 as D (5 bases). The CDR3 totals 13 residues. Deletions cut 11 bases from V and 0 bases from J, with 8 bases between. From germline, CDR1 is MDHEN and CDR2 SYDVKM. CDR3 sequence (DNA): TGTGCCGAAGGGAGCTCTGGGGCCAACGTCCTGACTTTC. Protein: CAEGSSGANVLTF. Drawing the rest from reference TRBV28 and TRBJ2-6, the complete variable domain is DVKVTQSSRYLVKRTGEKVFLECVQDMDHENMFWYRQDPGLGLRLIYFSYDVKMKEKGDIPEGYSVSREKKERFSLILESASTNQTSMYLCAEGSSGANVLTFGAGSRLTVL.

The rearrangement joins TRBV19 to TRBJ2-7; D is perhaps TRBD1 (6 bases). V lost 10 bases to trimming and J lost 1 base, with 20 bases between them. The CDR3 is 15 residues long. Germline V gives CDR1 LNHDA, CDR2 SQIVND (reference sequence). The CDR3 nucleotides read TGTGCCACAACTGGGGGCTGGGGTCCATCCTACGAGCAGTACTTC. Translation: CATTGGWGPSYEQYF.

The V call is TRBV10-3, the J call TRBJ1-3, with no clear D. CDR1 is ENHRY and CDR2 is SYGVKD in the germline V gene. CDR3 size: 12 residues. V gave up 5 bases and J gave up 2 bases, with 4 bases separating them. The CDR3: CAISSAGNTIYF. The CDR3 nucleotides read TGTGCCATCAGTTCAGCTGGAAACACCATATATTTT.

V gene TRBV7-9 combines with J gene TRBJ2-2, with D possibly being TRBD2 (6 bases). Germline V gene lookup returns CDR1 SEHNR and CDR2 FQNEAQ (reference sequence). Trimming cost V 3 bases and J 5 bases, with 13 bases left between them. This CDR3 has 15 residues. CDR3 in amino acids: CASSFTGSGTGELFF. The CDR3, as DNA: TGTGCCAGCAGCTTTACCGGGAGTGGAACCGGGGAGCTGTTTTTT.